This T cell receptor beta chain comes out of a study of blood T cell repertoires in COVID-19. Authors' processing steps: Scientists estimated how many nucleated cells there were by amplifying reference gene primers. The repertoire was sequenced with immunoSEQ multiplex PCR; TCRdb's copy has only in-frame clones and lacks some. For V, J and clone size, that table is used; D and trimming come from the DNA. The sample has around 170,000 clones, 74% seen once. The sample was peripheral blood. The source is a woman older than 75 with acute or convalescent COVID-19.

The CDR3 is CASSPQGVETEAFF. CDR3 coding DNA: TGTGCCAGCAGTCCCCAGGGGGTAGAAACTGAAGCTTTCTTT. The chain combines TRBV27 with TRBJ1-1, with 7 bases that match TRBD1. The germline gives CDR1 MNHEY, CDR2 SMNVEV (reference sequence). Unmatched junction bases numbered 8, after V lost 5 bases and J lost 5 bases. This CDR3 is built from 14 residues.